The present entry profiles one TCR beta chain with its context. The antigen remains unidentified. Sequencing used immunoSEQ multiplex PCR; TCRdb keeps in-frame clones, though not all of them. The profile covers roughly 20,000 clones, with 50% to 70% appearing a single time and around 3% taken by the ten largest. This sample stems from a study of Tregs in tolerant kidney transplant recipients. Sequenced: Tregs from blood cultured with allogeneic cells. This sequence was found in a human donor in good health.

Here the CDR3 DNA reads TGTGCCAGTAGTTCCAGGGGGCAATATGGCTACACCTTC. This codes for CASSSRGQYGYTF. V is TRBV19 and J is TRBJ1-2; 8 bases fit TRBD1. The CDR3 sequence is 13 residues long. V lost 5 bases and J lost 5; bases outside the gene matches: 4. Germline values: CDR1 LNHDA, CDR2 SQIVND (reference sequence).